This entry features one T cell receptor (beta chain) sequence. Its antigen is still unknown. Within one base of it there is no much larger clone, and no base qualities were kept. Trimming takes 4 bases from V and 9 bases from J, and the germline ends sit 7 bases apart. CDR1 SGHTA and CDR2 FQGNSA are derived from the germline V gene. Reading from cysteine to phenylalanine, the CDR3 counts 12 amino acids. The entry retains the CDR3 DNA only, 36 bases that are in frame from base 1. The data were taken from a study of T cell repertoires in cytomegalovirus infection (dated 2019 in TCRdb). About the study as a whole: Alongside well-studied HLA-B-restricted epitopes, the peptide stimulations were aimed at recently identified HLA-C-restricted CMV epitopes, whose presentation resists viral immunomodulation. The HLA type of each donor mattered for the analysis, because public TCR beta signatures pointed to carriage of CMV infection along with the matching HLA type.

Overall results and qualifications from the work: Cumulative frequency of public TCR beta family members discriminated carriers of CMV infection plus the relevant HLA type in this cohort and an independent roughly 350-donor cohort. The ex vivo response was dominated by HLA-C-restricted CMV-specific TCR beta clonotypes, which also provided the single most frequent clonotype in two of eight donors.

What the treatment or condition label conveys for this sample: in vitro stimulation with specific CMV peptide epitopes to enrich CMV-specific T cells. Sequencing used an Illumina HiSeq 1500. TCRdb applied fastp at Q25 and MiXCR to the public reads, then kept only in-frame beta chains. Entries are consolidated by CDR3 protein sequence, retaining the most common genes and DNA. The sample contains some 500,000 distinct CDR3 sequences, 35% to 50% of them found a single time. The leading ten clones occupy over 45% of the sample. The chain is made from TRBV7-2 and TRBJ1-6; the D gene is unclear. This receptor was obtained from a human donor in good health (CMV status not recorded). Some clones in this sample may be carry-over from other donors' samples. Specimen: cultured PBMCs, collected from culture after CMV antigen stimulation. The CDR3 protein sequence reads: CASSSMGSPLHF. Read as DNA, the sequence is TGTGCCAGCAGCTCTATGGGTTCACCCCTCCACTTT.